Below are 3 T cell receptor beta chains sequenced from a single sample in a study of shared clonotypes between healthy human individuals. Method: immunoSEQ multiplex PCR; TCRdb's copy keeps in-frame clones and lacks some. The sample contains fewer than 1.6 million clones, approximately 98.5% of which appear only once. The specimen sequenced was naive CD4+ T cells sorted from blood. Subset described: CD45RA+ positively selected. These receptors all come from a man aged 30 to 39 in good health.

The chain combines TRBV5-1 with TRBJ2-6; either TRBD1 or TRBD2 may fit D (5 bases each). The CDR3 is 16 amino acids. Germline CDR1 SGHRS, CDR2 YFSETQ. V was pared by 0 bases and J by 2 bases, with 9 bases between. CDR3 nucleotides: TGCGCCAGCAGCTTGGAGAGGGGTGCTGGGGCCAACGTCCTGACTTTC. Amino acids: CASSLERGAGANVLTF.

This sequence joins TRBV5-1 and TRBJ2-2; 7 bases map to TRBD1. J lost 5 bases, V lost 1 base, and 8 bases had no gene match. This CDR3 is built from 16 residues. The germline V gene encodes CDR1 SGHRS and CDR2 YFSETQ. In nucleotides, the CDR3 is TGCGCCAGCAGCTTGTCCCGAGGGGGCCGGACCGGGGAGCTGTTTTTT. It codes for CASSLSRGGRTGELFF.

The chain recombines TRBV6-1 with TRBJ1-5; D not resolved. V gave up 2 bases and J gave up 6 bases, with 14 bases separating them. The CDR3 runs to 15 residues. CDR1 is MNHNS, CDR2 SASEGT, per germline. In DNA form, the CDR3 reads TGTGCCAGCAGTGAATTTCTGGGAACGGTTCAGCCCCAGCATTTT. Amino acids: CASSEFLGTVQPQHF.